The source of this T cell receptor (beta chain) is a study of cytomegalovirus exposure and HLA in healthy donors. Study-wide results and limits: Later analysis demonstrated an association between a missense DCLRE1C variant and TCR beta V- and J-gene trimming. CMV serostatus alone was available as immune exposure information. According to the study, around 180 TCR beta chains were cytomegalovirus-associated.

The study ran its PCR with 60 Vbeta and 13 Jbeta primers. Methods used by the authors: A later analysis counted tens of millions of unique TCR beta chains, around 12 million shared. Measured with immunoSEQ multiplex PCR; TCRdb has only the in-frame clones, and not every one. The DNA was the basis for D and trimming; V, J and clone size are from that table. The table has 95,000 to 150,000 clones, 75% to 80% seen once. About this clone: Its target is unknown.

This TCR was sampled from a man aged 35-49 years in good health and CMV-seronegative. The specimen sequenced was PBMCs.

CDR3 region: CASSLRDRGSYEQYF. The DNA of the CDR3 is TGCGCCAGCAGCTTGAGGGACAGGGGTTCCTACGAGCAGTACTTC. The V and J genes are TRBV5-1 and TRBJ2-7; TRBD1 agrees at 10 bases. The CDR3 contains 15 residues. The junction had 2 bases not matched to a gene; V was cut back by 1 base and J by 1 base. In germline, CDR1 is SGHRS, CDR2 YFSETQ.